The 16 T cell receptor beta chains presented below share a single source sample, sequenced in a study of blood T cell repertoires in COVID-19. Assay used: immunoSEQ multiplex PCR; TCRdb lists only in-frame clones, some missing. The profile shows fewer than 300,000 clones, about nine tenths of them singletons. Sequencing was carried out using peripheral blood. These receptors originate from a woman aged 30 to 39 with COVID-19, enrolled during active disease.

The chain combines TRBV7-2 with TRBJ1-1, with D uncertain. This CDR3 contains 14 residues. V lost 5 bases and J 5 bases, leaving 15 bases between the germline ends. Germline CDR1 reads SGHTA; CDR2 reads FQGNSA. The CDR3 loop reads CASSPRSRRTEAFF. DNA for the CDR3: TGTGCCAGCAGCCCCCGGAGCAGGAGGACTGAAGCTTTCTTT.

The chain recombines TRBV7-9 with TRBJ2-1; D is unclear. The CDR3 has 14 amino acids. V was trimmed by 5 bases and J by 3 bases, leaving 11 bases between them. Germline assignment: CDR1 SEHNR and CDR2 FQNEAQ (reference sequence). The CDR3 DNA is TGTGCCAGCAGCAAAGGCGGAGACTACAATGAGCAGTTCTTC. The encoded protein is CASSKGGDYNEQFF.

The chain uses TRBV30 and TRBJ2-4; D perhaps matches TRBD2 (6 bases). CDR1 is GTSNPN and CDR2 is SVGIG in the germline V gene (reference sequence). The CDR3 spans 13 residues. The ends were cut back, 0 bases at V and 7 bases at J, with 10 bases in the middle. For the CDR3, the DNA is TGTGCCTGGAGTGTGGAGGGGTATAACATTCAGTACTTC. It translates to CAWSVEGYNIQYF.

This clone was picked up one time. The V gene is TRBV5-4, the J gene TRBJ1-2; 7 bases agree with TRBD1. CDR1 is SGHNT, CDR2 YYREEE, per germline (reference sequence). The V segment lost 0 bases and the J segment 3 bases; nucleotides outside the gene matches: 2. CDR3 size: 14 residues. CDR3: CASSLVGQDYGYTF. The CDR3, as DNA: TGTGCCAGCAGCTTGGTAGGACAGGACTATGGCTACACCTTC.

This clone appeared a single time. The chain carries TRBV5-4 and TRBJ2-3; no definite D call. Trimming removed 5 bases from V and 7 bases from J, with 8 bases in between. Germline V gene data show CDR1 as SGHNT and CDR2 as YYREEE (reference sequence). The CDR3 is made up of 11 amino acids. CDR3 sequence: CASSSENTQYF. The CDR3 DNA is TGTGCCAGCAGTTCCGAGAATACGCAGTATTTT.

CDR3 region: CASRISYRGSQPQHF. The CDR3 region has the DNA TGTGCCAGCAGGATTAGCTACAGGGGCTCGCAGCCCCAGCATTTT. The chain has TRBV6-5 and TRBJ1-5; 7 bases fit TRBD1. The trim removed 6 bases at V and 7 bases at J, leaving 12 bases unmatched. The CDR3 runs 15 residues. CDR1 is MNHEY, CDR2 SVGAGI, per germline.

The gene calls are TRBV4-2 and TRBJ1-2, with D possibly TRBD1 on 6 matching bases. Germline CDR1 LGHNA, CDR2 YNFKEQ. The CDR3 consists of 17 residues. V was shortened by 5 bases and J by 1 base, with 20 bases between the two germline ends. The CDR3 loop reads CASSSRDGQLFNYGYTF. DNA of the CDR3: TGTGCCAGCAGCTCGCGAGACGGACAGCTTTTTAACTATGGCTACACCTTC.

The chain carries TRBV6-2 or TRBV6-3 and TRBJ2-5; 7 bases agree with TRBD2. The ends lost 6 bases at V and 2 bases at J; junction bases unmatched: 9. Germline lookup yields CDR1 MNHEY and CDR2 SVGEGT. The CDR3 loop spans 15 amino acids. CDR3 in DNA: TGTGCCAGCAGCCCCGGGACTATAAGACAAGAGACCCAGTACTTC. Encoded protein: CASSPGTIRQETQYF.

This clone was found once. The gene calls are TRBV29-1 and TRBJ2-7; D possibly corresponds to TRBD2 (6 bases). V was shortened by 4 bases and J by 3 bases, with 10 bases between the two germline ends. Germline assignment: CDR1 SQVTM and CDR2 ANQGSEA. The CDR3 extends over 12 amino acids. CDR3 DNA: TGCAGCGTTGGACTAGTCAACTACGAGCAGTACTTC. Protein sequence: CSVGLVNYEQYF.

This clone came up once. The V and J genes are TRBV25-1 and TRBJ1-2; 12 nucleotides agree with TRBD1. The junction had 1 base not matched to a gene; V was cut back by 2 bases and J by 3 bases. CDR3 size: 15 residues. From germline, CDR1 is MGHDK and CDR2 SYGVNS. The CDR3 bases are TGTGCCAGCAGTGAAGGGACAGGGGGCCACTATGGCTACACCTTC. Amino acid sequence: CASSEGTGGHYGYTF.

V is TRBV3-1 (or the pseudogene TRBV3-2) and J is TRBJ2-6; TRBD2 aligns across 14 bases. The CDR3 has 17 amino acids. In germline, CDR1 is LGHDT, CDR2 YNNKEL (reference sequence). With V trimmed by 4 bases and J by 2 bases, 1 base remained unmatched. CDR3 sequence (DNA): TGTGCCAGCAGCCTGGGACTAGCGGGAGCTGGGGCCAACGTCCTGACTTTC. It specifies CASSLGLAGAGANVLTF.

V gene TRBV29-1 combines with J gene TRBJ1-2, with TRBD1 matching over 9 bases. Trimming at V came to 4 bases and at J to 6 bases, leaving 9 bases not matched to a gene. Per germline, CDR1 SQVTM and CDR2 ANQGSEA. The CDR3 covers 14 residues. The CDR3 reads CSVGEQGAQHGYTF. The CDR3 DNA reads TGCAGCGTTGGGGAACAGGGGGCGCAACATGGCTACACCTTC.

As concerns this clone: Other DNA variants within this sample encode the same CDR3. The chain links TRBV30 to TRBJ2-5; 7 bases map to TRBD1. J gave up 3 bases and V 0 bases, and 1 base lay outside the gene matches. The CDR3 totals 13 residues. In germline, CDR1 is GTSNPN, CDR2 SVGIG (reference sequence). The CDR3 region is CAWSVGTEETQYF. In nucleotides, the CDR3 is TGTGCCTGGAGTGTTGGGACAGAAGAGACCCAGTACTTC. Full variable domain (missing parts from reference TRBV30 and TRBJ2-5): SQTIHQWPATLVQPVGSPLSLECTVEGTSNPNLYWYRQAAGRGLQLLFYSVGIGQISSEVPQNLSASRPQDRQFILSSKKLLLSDSGFYLCAWSVGTEETQYFGPGTRLLVL.

The rearrangement links TRBV2 to TRBJ1-2, with D hard to call. The CDR3 consists of 11 residues. Trimming took 3 bases from V and 4 from J, leaving 3 bases between them. From germline, CDR1 is SNHLY and CDR2 FYNNEI. In DNA form, the CDR3 reads TGTGCCAGCAGTGACCGCTATGGCTACACCTTC. Translation gives CASSDRYGYTF.

V usage is TRBV18 and J usage is TRBJ1-1; D is possibly TRBD1 (5 bases). V shed 3 bases and J shed 3 bases, with 8 bases lying between them. This CDR3 is 13 amino acids long. Germline lookup yields CDR1 KGHSH and CDR2 LQKENI. The CDR3 here is CASSPGGDTEAFF. Written as DNA, the CDR3 is TGTGCCAGCTCACCCGGGGGAGACACTGAAGCTTTCTTT.

This chain joins TRBV5-6 and TRBJ1-2; maybe TRBD1 (5 bases). CDR3 length equals 14 residues. Per germline, CDR1 SGHDT and CDR2 YYEEEE. Trimming cost V 4 bases and J 0 bases, with 10 bases left between them. The CDR3 loop is CASSNRDSNYGYTF. The CDR3 DNA reads as TGTGCCAGCAGCAACCGGGACTCTAACTATGGCTACACCTTC.